This TCR beta chain is drawn from a study of blood T cell repertoires in COVID-19 (dated by TCRdb to the early 2020s). Broadly, across the study: Samples from collaborators originated in the United States, Italy and Spain and spanned both the acute and convalescent phases of COVID-19. The sample metadata nearly always contained a de-identified subject ID, COVID-19 status, age in years and sex. A freely available public database, intended as a resource for researchers studying the immune response to SARS-CoV-2, is where the repertoires were released. The dataset comprised deeply sampled blood TCRbeta repertoires from subjects exposed to, actively infected with, or recovered from COVID-19. Samples were obtained from the ongoing ImmuneRACE study (first 160 participants) and from 950 to 1,500 subjects provided by 6 global collaborators. Where available, HLA class I and class II types were obtained from metadata supplied by the sample provider rather than from assay-based typing. The material from the prospective study consisted of cDNA or gDNA derived from T cells, B-cell-depleted T cells, or PBMCs. General conclusions and limits of the study: How much clinical and demographic metadata was included differed by source and by participant, and the metadata was provided uncurated.

Whole blood was collected in K2EDTA tubes by collaborating institutions according to the institutions' own protocols. For TCRbeta analysis, collaborator samples were shipped as frozen whole blood, as isolated PBMCs, or as DNA extracted from either sample type. TCRbeta CDR3 regions were amplified from genomic DNA by means of the immunoSEQ Assay, a bias-controlled multiplex PCR. The paper's processing steps were these. Within the assay, amplification of reference gene primers was used to estimate how many nucleated cells each sample contained. To quantify the absolute abundance of each unique TCRbeta CDR3 rearrangement, sequence reads were collapsed and filtered. For each sample, productive Simpson clonality was calculated by taking the square root of Simpson's diversity index across productive rearrangements. TCRdb carries this immuneACCESS record with in-frame sequences only. Its versions omit some clonotypes, under half of them owing to an unresolved V gene in the studies checked, with the rest unexplained. Clonal size and the V and J genes are those of that table, whereas D and trimming came from the DNA. Counted in this sample were about 160,000 clones; approximately 86% of them appeared once. The leading ten clones occupy about 4.1% of the sample.

The germline V gene (reference sequence) yields LNHDA for CDR1 and SQIVND for CDR2. The V and J ends are trimmed by 6 bases and 3 bases, leaving 9 bases between them. The CDR3 holds 13 amino acids from the cysteine to the phenylalanine. The only DNA kept is the CDR3, 39 bases in frame from the first base. Note on this clone: No cognate antigen has been identified for it. No base qualities exist here, and no much larger clone lies one base off it.

The receptor was derived from a woman in her sixties with active or convalescent COVID-19. This receptor chain uses TRBV19 and TRBJ2-1; TRBD1 is perhaps the D gene, given 6 matching bases. The sample comprised peripheral blood. Here the CDR3 is given as CASRPTGYNEQFF. The nucleotide sequence reads TGTGCCAGTAGACCGACAGGCTACAATGAGCAGTTCTTC.